The rows below give T cell receptor beta chains drawn from one sample of a study of T cell repertoires in cytomegalovirus infection. TCRdb re-called the reads through MiXCR, storing one row per CDR3 protein. The sample holds under 150,000 distinct CDR3 sequences, 30% to 35% seen once. These TCRs are of unknown antigen specificity. The input for sequencing was CD8+ T cells from cultured PBMCs, taken from culture after CMV antigen stimulation. All receptors derive from a human donor in good health (CMV status not recorded). Some clones in this sample may be carry-over from other donors' samples. The CDR3 runs from the conserved cysteine through the conserved F or W. Fields, in order: clone size, V gene, D gene, J gene, CDR3 DNA, CDR3 protein. The D gene is left open where the match is weak. Not all rows give a size; the values are once, few, many and, for expanded clones, a class.

once	TRBV29-1	-	TRBJ2-1	TGCAGCGTTGAAGCGCGGGGGCGCAACAATGAGCAGTTCTTC	CSVEARGRNNEQFF
-	TRBV7-2	TRBD2	TRBJ2-3	TGTGCCAGCAGCTTAGGGATCAGCGGGGGGGTGGCAGATACGCAGTATTTT	CASSLGISGGVADTQYF
-	TRBV9	-	TRBJ1-1	TGTGCCAGCAGCGTAGAGGGCAAAGACACTGAAGCTTTCTTT	CASSVEGKDTEAFF
few	TRBV12-3/TRBV12-4	-	TRBJ2-3	TGTGCCAGCAGTTTAGGTTACTGGAGAGCGGACACAGATACGCAGTATTTT	CASSLGYWRADTDTQYF
few	TRBV2	-	TRBJ2-7	TGTGCCAGCAGTGGGGAGACAGCTAGCTCCTACGAGCAGTACTTC	CASSGETASSYEQYF
few	TRBV27	-	TRBJ2-1	TGTGCCAGCAGTTTGGCCGGACCCTACAATGAGCAGTTCTTC	CASSLAGPYNEQFF
-	TRBV4-1	TRBD1	TRBJ1-2	TGCGCCAGCCAGGGGGGAGGCTATGGCTACACCTTC	CASQGGGYGYTF
many	TRBV4-3	TRBD1	TRBJ1-5	TGCGCCAGCAGCCAAGAGCGACGTGCGGGGGACAGAAATCAGCCCCAGCATTTT	CASSQERRAGDRNQPQHF
-	TRBV25-1	-	TRBJ2-7	TGTGCCAGCAGTGAATATTTCTCGGATGTCGCTAACTCCTACGAGCAGTACTTC	CASSEYFSDVANSYEQYF
few	TRBV19	-	TRBJ2-5	TGTGCCAGTAGTATAGATGGCAGGTTGACCCAGACCCAGTACTTC	CASSIDGRLTQTQYF
-	TRBV6-1	TRBD1	TRBJ2-7	TGTGCCAGCAGTGAATTAATCGGCAGGGGGCCATACGAGCAGTACTTC	CASSELIGRGPYEQYF
-	TRBV19	TRBD1	TRBJ2-3	TGTGCCAGTACTCCGGGACAGCTAGCAGATACGCAGTATTTT	CASTPGQLADTQYF
many	TRBV7-8	-	TRBJ1-6	TGTGCCAGCAGCTCTTATGAGGACAGCCTTTCACCCCTCCACTTT	CASSSYEDSLSPLHF
few	TRBV6-5	-	TRBJ1-6	TGTGCCAGCAGTTACAGGGAGGAGTATAATTCACCCCTCCACTTT	CASSYREEYNSPLHF
once	TRBV28	TRBD2	TRBJ2-5	TGTGCCACGGGGGGAGAGACCCAGTACTTC	CATGGETQYF
many	TRBV7-8	-	TRBJ2-2	TGTGCCAGCAGGAAGGGGGGACTCACCGGGGAGCTGTTTTTT	CASRKGGLTGELFF
-	TRBV12-3/TRBV12-4	TRBD2	TRBJ2-1	TGTGCCAGCAGTTTTTATGGGGGGGAGTGGGATGAGCAGTTCTTC	CASSFYGGEWDEQFF
-	TRBV2	TRBD2	TRBJ2-3	TGTGCCAGCAGGGAGCGGGACACAGATACGCAGTATTTT	CASRERDTDTQYF
few	TRBV4-1	TRBD1	TRBJ2-7	TGCGCCAGCAGCTTTCGGACAGGGGAAACCTACGAGCAGTACTTC	CASSFRTGETYEQYF
few	TRBV7-2	-	TRBJ1-2	TGTGCCAGCAGCTTTTTCCTGGGGGACTATGGCTACACCTTC	CASSFFLGDYGYTF
-	TRBV12-3/TRBV12-4	TRBD1	TRBJ2-1	TGTGCCAGCAGGAATACCTTGCAGGGGGCTATAGATGAGCAGTTCTTC	CASRNTLQGAIDEQFF
many	TRBV7-2	-	TRBJ2-2	TGTGCCAGCAGCCTCACACGGGGGACCCCCAGCAACACCGGGGAGCTGTTTTTT	CASSLTRGTPSNTGELFF
-	TRBV4-2	-	TRBJ1-5	TGTGCCAGCAGCCTTTTACAGGCCGGAGGGAACAATCAGCCCCAGCATTTT	CASSLLQAGGNNQPQHF
-	TRBV5-5	-	TRBJ1-2	TGTGCCAGCAGCGATAAAAACTATGGCTACACCTTC	CASSDKNYGYTF
few	TRBV5-1	-	TRBJ2-2	TGCGCCAGCAGCTTGGGGACATTAAACACCGGGGAGCTGTTTTTT	CASSLGTLNTGELFF
-	TRBV6-2/TRBV6-3	TRBD1	TRBJ2-5	TGTGCCAGCAGTTACGTCATAGACAGGGGCCAAGAGACCCAGTACTTC	CASSYVIDRGQETQYF
few	TRBV7-6	-	TRBJ2-1	TGTGCCAGCAGCTTAGTCGCGACAGCGATTGCCGAGGAGCAGTTCTTC	CASSLVATAIAEEQFF
-	TRBV20-1	TRBD2	TRBJ2-7	TGCAGTGTCGAGACTAGCGGGGTGTCCTACGAGCAGTACTTC	CSVETSGVSYEQYF
-	TRBV11-3	-	TRBJ2-1	TGTGCCAGCAGCTTTGGAGGGTCTAGGGGGAATGAGCAGTTCTTC	CASSFGGSRGNEQFF
-	TRBV12-3/TRBV12-4	TRBD1	TRBJ2-7	TGTGCCAGCAGTCCGCAAGGACAGGGGGCGCTTTACGAGCAGTACTTC	CASSPQGQGALYEQYF
few	TRBV7-9	-	TRBJ2-7	TGTGCCAGCAGCGTACAGGGTCTCGAGCAGTACTTC	CASSVQGLEQYF
-	TRBV7-9	-	TRBJ1-1	TGTGCCAGCAGCCCCAGACAGAACACTGAAGCTTTCTTT	CASSPRQNTEAFF
-	TRBV27	TRBD1	TRBJ1-5	TGTGCCAGCAGTTTATCGGAGGAGGGACAGGGCGATCAGCCCCAGCATTTT	CASSLSEEGQGDQPQHF
-	TRBV5-6	-	TRBJ2-7	TGTGCCAGCAGCTTAGTAGGGGATTCCTACGAGCAGTACTTC	CASSLVGDSYEQYF
-	TRBV6-1	-	TRBJ2-1	TGTGCCAGCAGTGGTTCCCGGTTTAGATACAATGAGCAGTTCTTC	CASSGSRFRYNEQFF
-	TRBV10-3	-	TRBJ2-6	TGTGCCATCAGTATAATCTCCTCGGGCTCTGGGGCCAACGTCCTGACTTTC	CAISIISSGSGANVLTF